This is a list of T cell receptor beta chains from one sample in a study of T cells in Graves' hyperthyroidism and ophthalmopathy. TCRdb independently ran MiXCR on the multiplex PCR reads; one entry per CDR3 protein. Of 500,000 to 600,000 distinct CDR3 sequences in the sample, just under 20% were seen once. Sample: blood. The receptors come from a man aged 40-49 years with Graves' ophthalmopathy. Both conserved end residues are part of each CDR3. A D gene is named only where the DNA matches it firmly. Expanded clones are given a class, and other clones once, few, many or no size at all.

TRBV7-6	NA	18	TRBD2	TRBJ2-2	TGTGCCAGCAGCTTGGAGCCCAAACTAGCGGGAGATGCCGGGGAGCTGTTTTTT	CASSLEPKLAGDAGELFF
TRBV12-3/TRBV12-4	few	16	TRBD1	TRBJ2-2	TGTGCCAGCAGTCCCCTCGGGACAGGGCCCACCGGGGAGCTGTTTTTT	CASSPLGTGPTGELFF
TRBV29-1	NA	12	TRBD1	TRBJ1-2	TGCAGCTATAGGGACAGAAACTATGGCTACACCTTC	CSYRDRNYGYTF
TRBV20-1	few	15	TRBD1	TRBJ1-1	TGCAGTGCTCCGACCGGGACAGGATTGAACACTGAAGCTTTCTTT	CSAPTGTGLNTEAFF
TRBV2	few	13	NA	TRBJ1-1	TGTGCCAGCAGACAGGAATCGAACACTGAAGCTTTCTTT	CASRQESNTEAFF
TRBV12-3/TRBV12-4	many	15	NA	TRBJ1-1	TGTGCCAGCAGCTTGCCCCGGGGGATTAACACTGAAGCTTTCTTT	CASSLPRGINTEAFF
TRBV7-3	few	14	NA	TRBJ2-1	TGTGCCAGCAGCTTAAATCCCGCTAGTCGTGAGCAGTTCTTC	CASSLNPASREQFF
TRBV7-9	NA	17	TRBD1	TRBJ1-1	TGTGCCAGCAGCTTAGTAGGTCGGCAGGGGGCGAGGACTGAAGCTTTCTTT	CASSLVGRQGARTEAFF
TRBV5-1	NA	17	TRBD2	TRBJ2-7	TGCGCCAGCAGCTTGGGACTAGCGGGGGCTATGGGGTCCGAGCAGTACTTC	CASSLGLAGAMGSEQYF
TRBV6-2/TRBV6-3	many	15	TRBD1	TRBJ1-5	TGTGCCAGCAGCTTGACAGGGGGAAGCAATCAGCCCCAGCATTTT	CASSLTGGSNQPQHF
TRBV11-2	NA	14	NA	TRBJ1-3	TGTGCCAGCAGCTTTATGGGTTCGGGAAACACCATATATTTT	CASSFMGSGNTIYF
TRBV6-1	many	19	TRBD2	TRBJ2-3	TGTGCCAGCAGTGAATTCGGCGGGGGACTAGCGGGGGAGCAAGATACGCAGTATTTT	CASSEFGGGLAGEQDTQYF
TRBV20-1	few	17	TRBD2	TRBJ2-1	TGCAGTGTTCCAGGACTAGCGGGAGCCCAGTCGTTGAGGGAGCAGTTCTTC	CSVPGLAGAQSLREQFF
TRBV7-2	NA	13	TRBD2	TRBJ2-1	TGTGCCAGCAGCTTAACTAGCGGGAGAGGGCAGTTCTTC	CASSLTSGRGQFF
TRBV5-6	NA	14	NA	TRBJ2-2	TGTGCCAGCAGCTCGCCGGCGGGGACCGGGGAGCTGTTTTTT	CASSSPAGTGELFF
TRBV9	once	17	TRBD1	TRBJ1-3	TGTGCCAGCAGCGTAACGGGACAGGTGAACTCTGGAAACACCATATATTTT	CASSVTGQVNSGNTIYF
TRBV6-1	few	13	NA	TRBJ2-7	TGTGCCAGCACGAGACTAGTAGGCTACGAGCAGTACTTC	CASTRLVGYEQYF
TRBV20-1	few	12	NA	TRBJ2-7	TGCAGTGCTAGGGGAGGCCGGGACGAGCAGTACTTC	CSARGGRDEQYF
TRBV5-1	few	15	TRBD1	TRBJ2-7	TGCGCCAGCAGCTTGGCCGTAGACAGGGGGTACGAGCAGTACTTC	CASSLAVDRGYEQYF
TRBV27	NA	13	NA	TRBJ2-2	TGTGTCAGCAGTTTAGGAACAACCGGGGAGCTGTTTTTT	CVSSLGTTGELFF
TRBV9	few	16	TRBD2	TRBJ2-3	TGTGCCAGCAGCCTCAGGCCGGGGGGGGTTTCAGATACGCAGTATTTT	CASSLRPGGVSDTQYF
TRBV7-2	few	13	NA	TRBJ1-1	TGTGCCAGCAGCTTTCAGGAGGGCACTGAAGCTTTCTTT	CASSFQEGTEAFF